This T cell receptor beta chain was profiled in a study of CD8 T cells in ankylosing spondylitis. TCRdb independently ran MiXCR on the 5' RACE reads; one entry per CDR3 protein. There are about 220,000 distinct CDR3 sequences in the sample; more than 5.5% occur only once, and about 14% lies in the top ten. This clonotype showed up many times. Its antigen is not known. Overall study findings and caveats: About eight highly homologous variants made up a TCR beta motif that seemed to typify ankylosing spondylitis blood.

This CDR3 has 12 residues. Per germline, CDR1 ENHRY and CDR2 SYGVKD. This TCR derives from a male donor with ankylosing spondylitis. The specimen sequenced was blood, either unsorted or a sorted T cell fraction (not recorded which). This sequence joins TRBV10-3 and TRBJ2-7; D unresolved. CDR3 residues: CAIGRDSYEQYF. The CDR3 bases are TGTGCGATTGGAAGGGACTCCTACGAGCAGTACTTC.